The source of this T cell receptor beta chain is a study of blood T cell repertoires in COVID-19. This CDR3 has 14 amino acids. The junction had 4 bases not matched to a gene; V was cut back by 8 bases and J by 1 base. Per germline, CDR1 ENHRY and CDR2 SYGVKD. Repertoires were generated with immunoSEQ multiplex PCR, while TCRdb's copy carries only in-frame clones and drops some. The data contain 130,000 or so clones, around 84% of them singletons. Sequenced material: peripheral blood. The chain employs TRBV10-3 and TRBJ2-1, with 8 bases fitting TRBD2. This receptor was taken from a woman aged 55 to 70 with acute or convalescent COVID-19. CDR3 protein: CAIGRGGSYNEQFF. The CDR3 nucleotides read TGTGCCATCGGGCGCGGGGGGTCCTACAATGAGCAGTTCTTC.